The next 12 T cell receptor beta chains were all read from a single sample in a study of T cell responses to AZD1222 COVID-19 vaccine (dated by TCRdb to the early 2020s). The method was the immunoSEQ multiplex PCR assay. TCRdb obtained this table from immuneACCESS and retained in-frame rearrangements with V and J assigned. These tables miss some clones; where compared with another copy, unresolved V genes account for less than half of the shortfall, and the remainder is unexplained. The sample yields over 150,000 clones; about nine tenths were counted once. Roughly 1.5% of the sample lies in the top ten. Interpreted using the paper, the time point label stands for: baseline before first vaccination. Sequences were derived from peripheral blood, sampled on day 0 of AZD1222 vaccination. The receptors were gathered from an adult in good health.

The chain links TRBV19 to TRBJ2-5, with D perhaps assigned TRBD1 or TRBD2 (5 bases each). Germline V gene data show CDR1 as LNHDA and CDR2 as SQIVND (reference sequence). CDR3 length: 14 amino acids. The V and J ends lost 5 bases and 3 bases respectively, with 13 bases between them. CDR3 in DNA: TGTGCCAGTAGTCCTATCGGGGCCGAAGAGACCCAGTACTTC. This gives the protein CASSPIGAEETQYF.

The chain combines TRBV6-1 with TRBJ1-4, with unresolved D. With 3 bases removed from V and 5 bases from J, the gap between germline ends came to 13 bases. Germline V gene sequence: CDR1 MNHNS, CDR2 SASEGT. CDR3 length: 15 amino acids. The CDR3 loop is CASSERRTENEKLFF. Written as DNA, the CDR3 is TGTGCCAGCAGTGAGAGGAGGACGGAGAATGAAAAACTGTTTTTT.

The rearrangement joins TRBV5-1 to TRBJ1-4, with D perhaps matching TRBD1 (6 bases). Germline V gives CDR1 SGHRS, CDR2 YFSETQ. The CDR3 spans 14 residues. V shed 4 bases and J shed 6 bases, with 13 bases lying between them. This CDR3 reads CASSLRDKDEKLFF. CDR3 sequence (DNA): TGCGCCAGCAGCCTCCGGGACAAGGATGAAAAACTGTTTTTT.

The chain couples TRBV19 to TRBJ2-7, with 7 bases fitting TRBD1. Trimming at V came to 5 bases and at J to 0 bases, leaving 10 bases not matched to a gene. Germline CDR1 LNHDA, CDR2 SQIVND (reference sequence). The CDR3 spans 16 residues. DNA of the CDR3: TGTGCCAGTAGTCCGATAGACAGGGCAAGCTCCTACGAGCAGTACTTC. Translating gives CASSPIDRASSYEQYF.

This clone showed up just once. Other DNA sequences of this sample code for an identical CDR3. The chain joins TRBV7-2 to TRBJ1-1; D perhaps matches TRBD1 (6 bases). This CDR3 is built from 15 residues. With 1 base removed from V and 0 bases from J, the gap between germline ends came to 9 bases. CDR1 is SGHTA, CDR2 FQGNSA, per germline. The CDR3 DNA reads as TGTGCCAGCAGCTTAGTTGGACAGCTGAACACTGAAGCTTTCTTT. The encoded protein is CASSLVGQLNTEAFF.

This sequence joins TRBV28 and TRBJ1-3, with unresolved D. The CDR3 has 14 residues. The V and J ends lost 6 bases and 0 bases respectively, with 9 bases between them. CDR1 MDHEN and CDR2 SYDVKM come from the germline V gene. As DNA, the CDR3 is TGTGCCAGCAGGTTGGCAGACTCTGGAAACACCATATATTTT. Amino acid sequence: CASRLADSGNTIYF.

The chain couples TRBV3-1 (or the pseudogene TRBV3-2) to TRBJ2-5; TRBD1 or TRBD2 may be the D gene (5 bases each). V was shortened by 10 bases and J by 9 bases, with 21 bases between the two germline ends. The CDR3 covers 13 residues. Per the germline V gene, CDR1 is LGHDT and CDR2 is YNNKEL (reference sequence). The CDR3 loop is CATQGDLDGAQYF. Written as DNA, the CDR3 is TGTGCCACCCAAGGGGACCTTGACGGGGCCCAGTACTTC.

The chain carries TRBV7-2 and TRBJ2-7; D ambiguous. The CDR3 contains 15 residues. Germline lookup yields CDR1 SGHTA and CDR2 FQGNSA. Trimming cost V 5 bases and J 3 bases, with 17 bases left between them. CDR3 DNA: TGTGCCAGCAGCCAAAATTGGTACGGGCGCTACGAGCAGTACTTC. It translates to CASSQNWYGRYEQYF. Full variable domain (missing parts from reference TRBV7-2 and TRBJ2-7): GAGVSQSPSNKVTEKGKDVELRCDPISGHTALYWYRQSLGQGLEFLIYFQGNSAPDKSGLPSDRFSAERTGGSVSTLTIQRTQQEDSAVYLCASSQNWYGRYEQYFGPGTRLTVT.

V is TRBV5-1 and J is TRBJ1-2; D is ambiguous. The CDR3 is 17 amino acids. Germline V lookup: CDR1 SGHRS, CDR2 YFSETQ. V lost 4 bases to trimming and J lost 4 bases, with 23 bases between them. The DNA of the CDR3 is TGCGCCAGCAGCGGTGGGAGTCACGAAGGCTTGGGCTATGGCTACACCTTC. Its translation: CASSGGSHEGLGYGYTF.

The sample holds one count of this clone. DNA for the CDR3: TGTGCCTGGAGTAGAGGGGGCTCCTATAACACTGAAGCTTTCTTT. Protein: CAWSRGGSYNTEAFF. V gene TRBV30 combines with J gene TRBJ1-1, with 7 nucleotides matching TRBD1. Trimming at V came to 2 bases and at J to 2 bases, leaving 8 bases not matched to a gene. Germline assignment: CDR1 GTSNPN and CDR2 SVGIG (reference sequence). The CDR3 has 15 residues.

This chain connects TRBV12-5 to TRBJ2-2; D is possibly TRBD2 (6 bases). CDR1 LGHNT and CDR2 FRNRAP come from the germline V gene. The CDR3 contains 18 residues. Deletions cut 3 bases from V and 4 bases from J, with 21 bases between. DNA for the CDR3: TGTGCTAGTGGTTTCTGGTACACGGCGGCGGGGACCACCGGGGAGCTGTTTTTT. This encodes CASGFWYTAAGTTGELFF.

The chain recombines TRBV19 with TRBJ1-5; the D is unclear. Per germline, CDR1 LNHDA and CDR2 SQIVND (reference sequence). The CDR3 is made up of 14 amino acids. Trimming removed 3 bases from V and 4 bases from J, with 10 bases in between. The CDR3 DNA reads as TGTGCCAGTAGTATCCCGAACCTAAATCAGCCCCAGCATTTT. Translated: CASSIPNLNQPQHF.